This T cell receptor beta chain emerged from a study of blood T cell repertoires in COVID-19. Only in-frame clones appear in the TCRdb table, and some are missing; sequencing was by immunoSEQ multiplex PCR. The repertoire holds more than 200,000 clones, with around 87% as singletons. CDR1 and CDR2 from the germline V gene are MDHEN and SYDVKM. The CDR3 runs to 15 residues. Unmatched junction bases numbered 11, after V lost 7 bases and J lost 5 bases. The V and J genes are TRBV28 and TRBJ2-1, with 7 positions matching TRBD1. The source material was PBMCs or T cells enriched from blood (not recorded which). This TCR was sampled from a woman aged 50 to 60 who had recovered from COVID-19. CDR3 region: CASTQTGDFNNEQFF. The CDR3 nucleotides read TGTGCCAGCACCCAAACAGGGGATTTCAACAATGAGCAGTTCTTC.